The subject of this entry is one TCR beta chain. Its antigen is unidentified. This entry belongs to a study of OX40 agonist ivuxolimab in advanced cancers. Study-wide context: Age averaged roughly 60 years (range about 20 to 79), and around 78% were male. Eligibility admitted prior anti-PD-1, anti-PD-L1 or anti-CTLA-4 therapy; about 42% had some. General study findings and limits: With doses of 0.1-3.0 mg/kg, partial responders showed among the lowest clonal expansion.

Sampling times: baseline, cycle 4 day 1, cycle 7 day 1. Here immunoSEQ multiplex PCR was the method, and the copy in TCRdb shows in-frame clones only, minus some. In the table there are 70,000 or so clones, 92% of which are singletons. The receptor comes from an adult with an advanced solid tumor such as melanoma, head and neck, liver or kidney cancer. The specimen was CD4+ or CD8+ T cells sorted from blood, collected in a trial of the OX40 agonist ivuxolimab.

CDR3 sequence reads: CASSSRDRGLHEQYF. The DNA for the CDR3 is TGTGCCAGCAGCTCACGGGACAGGGGGCTCCACGAGCAGTACTTC. The chain links TRBV5-4 to TRBJ2-7, with 12 bases that match TRBD1. The V gene end was trimmed by 3 bases and the J gene end by 5 bases; junction bases not matched to a gene: 6. This CDR3 spans 15 amino acids. Germline V gene sequence: CDR1 SGHNT, CDR2 YYREEE (reference sequence).